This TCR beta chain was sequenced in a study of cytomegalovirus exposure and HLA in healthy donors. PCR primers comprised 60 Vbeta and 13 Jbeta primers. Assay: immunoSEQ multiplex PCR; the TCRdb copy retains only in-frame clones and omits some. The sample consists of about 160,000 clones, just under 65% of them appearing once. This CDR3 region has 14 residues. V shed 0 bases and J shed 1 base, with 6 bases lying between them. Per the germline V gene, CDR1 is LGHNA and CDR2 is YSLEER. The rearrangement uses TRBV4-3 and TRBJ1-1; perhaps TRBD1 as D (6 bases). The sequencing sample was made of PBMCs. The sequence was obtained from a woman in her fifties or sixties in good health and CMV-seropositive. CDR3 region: CASSQEGGNTEAFF. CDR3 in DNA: TGCGCCAGCAGCCAAGAAGGGGGGAACACTGAAGCTTTCTTT.